These 13 T cell receptor beta chains were all obtained from the same sample, sequenced in a study of T-cell memory formation after mild COVID-19. TCRdb passed the 5' RACE reads through MiXCR, listing each CDR3 protein once. This sample has some 180,000 distinct CDR3 sequences, with about a fifth found just once. Sequencing was performed on PBMCs or a T cell subset sorted from them (not recorded which). These receptor sequences come from a man younger than 35 who had mild COVID-19 (a few samples of this study predate the infection). Cell type and time point are not known.

This clonotype was seen only a few times. CDR3 DNA sequence: TGCGCCAGCAGCCCCGAATTACAGGGCGACTATGGCTACACCTTC. The encoded protein is CASSPELQGDYGYTF. J is TRBJ1-2 and V is TRBV5-1, with D perhaps TRBD1 (6 bases). The CDR3 loop spans 15 amino acids. Germline lookup yields CDR1 SGHRS and CDR2 YFSETQ. Trimming left V 4 bases short and J 3 bases short, with 16 bases between. Drawing the rest from reference TRBV5-1 and TRBJ1-2, the complete variable domain is KAGVTQTPRYLIKTRGQQVTLSCSPISGHRSVSWYQQTPGQGLQFLFEYFSETQRNKGNFPGRFSGRQFSNSRSEMNVSTLELGDSALYLCASSPELQGDYGYTFGSGTRLTVV.

The chain couples TRBV5-1 to TRBJ1-1; 7 bases fit TRBD1. Germline lookup yields CDR1 SGHRS and CDR2 YFSETQ. V lost 4 bases and J lost 5; bases outside the gene matches: 5. The CDR3 is 13 residues long. DNA for the CDR3: TGCGCCAGCAGCACAGGGGAGTGGACTGAAGCTTTCTTT. Translation gives CASSTGEWTEAFF.

The chain uses TRBV20-1 and TRBJ1-1; D is perhaps TRBD1 (5 bases). Germline loops: CDR1 DFQATT, CDR2 SNEGSKA (reference sequence). The CDR3 length is 10 residues. Between the trimmed V and J ends, which lost 3 bases and 7 bases, there was a span of 6 bases. CDR3 DNA sequence: TGCAGTGCTAGGGGGGGTGAAGCTTTCTTT. Translated: CSARGGEAFF.

The chain joins TRBV4-1 to TRBJ2-2; TRBD2 agrees at 12 bases. V shed 0 bases, J shed 5 bases, and the junction held 10 bases outside the gene matches. CDR3 length: 19 residues. Germline CDR1 MGHRA, CDR2 YSYEKL. This CDR3 is CASSQEGGTSGGQTGELFF. CDR3 in DNA: TGCGCCAGCAGCCAAGAAGGAGGCACTAGCGGGGGGCAAACCGGGGAGCTGTTTTTT.

In its sample, this clonotype was seen a few times. V gene TRBV3-1 combines with J gene TRBJ2-7, with D unresolved. V was pared by 2 bases and J by 6 bases, with 17 bases between. Looked up from germline, CDR1 is LGHDT and CDR2 is YNNKEL (reference sequence). The CDR3 is made up of 15 amino acids. DNA of the CDR3: TGTGCCAGCAGCCAACCCGGCGGAGCCAACCCCGAGCAGTACTTC. Its protein is CASSQPGGANPEQYF.

The chain has TRBV20-1 and TRBJ2-5; D not resolved. Per the germline V gene, CDR1 is DFQATT and CDR2 is SNEGSKA (reference sequence). The V gene lost 6 bases and the J gene lost 7 bases, with 12 bases spanning the gap. The CDR3 sequence is 11 residues long. The CDR3 sequence: CSALTPGTQYF. The DNA of the CDR3 is TGCAGTGCCCTGACCCCGGGGACCCAGTACTTC.

This clonotype was seen only a few times. The V gene is TRBV18, the J gene TRBJ2-3, with D tentatively TRBD1 (6 bases). V was cut by 6 bases and J by 6 bases, with 19 bases left in between. The CDR3 runs 15 residues. Per germline, CDR1 KGHSH and CDR2 LQKENI. DNA of the CDR3: TGTGCCAGCTCGGTAGACAGGCGCGAGGGGGATACGCAGTATTTT. This codes for CASSVDRREGDTQYF. Full variable domain (outside the CDR3, taken from reference TRBV18 and TRBJ2-3): NAGVMQNPRHLVRRRGQEARLRCSPMKGHSHVYWYRQLPEEGLKFMVYLQKENIIDESGMPKERFSAEFPKEGPSILRIQQVVRGDSAAYFCASSVDRREGDTQYFGPGTRLTVL.

This clonotype was counted between two and nine times. The chain recombines TRBV7-2 with TRBJ2-1; TRBD1 agrees at 7 bases. The CDR3 runs to 15 residues. CDR1 is SGHTA and CDR2 is FQGNSA in the germline V gene. V lost 1 base and J lost 14; bases outside the gene matches: 14. The CDR3 nucleotides read TGTGCCAGCAGCTTAGTGATGGGAGACAGGGTTACGGAGTTCTTC. Its protein is CASSLVMGDRVTEFF.

The sample holds a few counts of this clonotype. Here the CDR3 reads CASSRGAPYNEQFF. The CDR3 DNA sequence: TGTGCCAGCTCACGGGGGGCCCCGTACAATGAGCAGTTCTTC. This rearrangement joins TRBV18 to TRBJ2-1; either TRBD1 or TRBD2 may fit D (6 bases each). Germline values: CDR1 KGHSH, CDR2 LQKENI. V was pared by 4 bases and J by 4 bases, with 11 bases between. The CDR3 sequence is 14 residues long.

This chain's CDR3 is CASSQGYAANTIYF. The CDR3 DNA sequence: TGTGCCAGCAGCCAAGGATACGCCGCAAACACCATATATTTT. The gene calls are TRBV3-1 and TRBJ1-3; D ambiguous. Germline CDR1 reads LGHDT; CDR2 reads YNNKEL (reference sequence). The CDR3 has 14 residues. V gave up 1 base and J gave up 6 bases, with 10 bases separating them.

This chain links TRBV11-1 with TRBJ2-5; D unresolved. The V end was cut by 1 base, the J end by 0 bases, with 15 bases between. The length of the CDR3 is 17 residues. Germline-derived CDR1 and CDR2 are SGHAT and FQDESV (reference sequence). CDR3 region: CASSLGQANSNQETQYF. The CDR3 DNA is TGTGCCAGCAGCTTAGGGCAAGCCAATAGCAACCAAGAGACCCAGTACTTC. The full variable domain, completed using reference TRBV11-1 and TRBJ2-5, is EAEVAQSPRYKITEKSQAVAFWCDPISGHATLYWYRQILGQGPELLVQFQDESVVDDSQLPKDRFSAERLKGVDSTLKIQPAELGDSAMYLCASSLGQANSNQETQYFGPGTRLLVL.

This clonotype has a handful of counts. This chain links TRBV12-3 or TRBV12-4 with TRBJ2-7; 7 bases match TRBD1. After removal of 6 bases from V and 12 bases from J, the junction contained 11 bases not matched to a gene. CDR3 length: 12 amino acids. The CDR3: CASRLGQVSTYF. DNA of the CDR3: TGTGCCAGCAGACTCGGACAGGTCAGCACGTACTTC.

The gene calls are TRBV6-2 or TRBV6-3 and TRBJ1-5; D ambiguous. The V end lost 2 bases, the J end lost 5 bases, and 10 bases lay between the germline ends. Germline V gives CDR1 MNHEY, CDR2 SVGEGT. This CDR3 is 14 amino acids long. CDR3 protein: CASSYPPRDQPQHF. In DNA, the CDR3 is TGTGCCAGCAGTTACCCCCCTAGGGATCAGCCCCAGCATTTT.